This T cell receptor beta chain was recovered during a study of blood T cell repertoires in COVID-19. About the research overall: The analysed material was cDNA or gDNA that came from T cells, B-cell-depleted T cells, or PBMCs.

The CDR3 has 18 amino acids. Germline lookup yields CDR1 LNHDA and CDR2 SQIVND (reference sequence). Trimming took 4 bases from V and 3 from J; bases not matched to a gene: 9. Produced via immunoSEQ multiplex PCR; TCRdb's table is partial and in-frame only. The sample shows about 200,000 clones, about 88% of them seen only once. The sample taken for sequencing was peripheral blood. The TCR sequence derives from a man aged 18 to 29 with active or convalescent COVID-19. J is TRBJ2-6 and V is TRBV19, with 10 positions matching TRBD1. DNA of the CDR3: TGTGCCAGTAGTAGTCGACAGGGGGCGATGATTGGGGCCAACGTCCTGACTTTC. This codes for CASSSRQGAMIGANVLTF.